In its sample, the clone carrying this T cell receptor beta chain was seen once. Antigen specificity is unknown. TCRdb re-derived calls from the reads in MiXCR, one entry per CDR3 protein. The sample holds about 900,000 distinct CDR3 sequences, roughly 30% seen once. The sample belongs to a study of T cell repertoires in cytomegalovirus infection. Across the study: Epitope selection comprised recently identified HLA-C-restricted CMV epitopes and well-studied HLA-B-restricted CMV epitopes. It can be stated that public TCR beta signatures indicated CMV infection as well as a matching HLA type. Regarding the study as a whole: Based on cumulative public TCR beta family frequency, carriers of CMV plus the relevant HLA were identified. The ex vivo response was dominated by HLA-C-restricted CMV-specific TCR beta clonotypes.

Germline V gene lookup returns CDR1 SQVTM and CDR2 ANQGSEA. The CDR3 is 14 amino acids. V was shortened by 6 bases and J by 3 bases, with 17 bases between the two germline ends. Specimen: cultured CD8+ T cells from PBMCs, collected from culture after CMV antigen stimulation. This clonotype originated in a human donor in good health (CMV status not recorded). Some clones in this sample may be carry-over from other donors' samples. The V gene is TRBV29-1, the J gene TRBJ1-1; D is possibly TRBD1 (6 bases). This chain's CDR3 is CSVWGGGQYTEAFF. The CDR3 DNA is TGCAGCGTCTGGGGAGGGGGACAATACACTGAAGCTTTCTTT.